The 2 T cell receptor beta chains below were found in one sample sequenced in a study of blood T cell repertoires in COVID-19. Measured with immunoSEQ multiplex PCR; TCRdb has only the in-frame clones, and not every one. The table includes approximately 250,000 clones, about 90% detected once. Sequencing was performed on PBMCs or T cells enriched from blood (not recorded which). All receptors derive from a woman between 40 and 50 years old who had been exposed to COVID-19.

The gene calls are TRBV2 and TRBJ2-2; 8 bases are a match to TRBD1. CDR1 is SNHLY, CDR2 FYNNEI, per germline. The junction had 6 bases not matched to a gene; V was cut back by 6 bases and J by 6 bases. This CDR3 is built from 14 residues. The CDR3 DNA follows: TGTGCCAGCAGAGGACAGGGAATCGCCGGGGAGCTGTTTTTT. It encodes CASRGQGIAGELFF.

V and J are TRBV19 and TRBJ2-1; a weak D match, TRBD2 (6 bases). The CDR3 extends over 15 amino acids. With 9 bases removed from V and 4 bases from J, the gap between germline ends came to 19 bases. Germline V gene data show CDR1 as LNHDA and CDR2 as SQIVND (reference sequence). Here the CDR3 DNA reads TGTGCCAGCGAGGACCGGGACTCAAAATACAATGAGCAGTTCTTC. Encoded protein: CASEDRDSKYNEQFF.